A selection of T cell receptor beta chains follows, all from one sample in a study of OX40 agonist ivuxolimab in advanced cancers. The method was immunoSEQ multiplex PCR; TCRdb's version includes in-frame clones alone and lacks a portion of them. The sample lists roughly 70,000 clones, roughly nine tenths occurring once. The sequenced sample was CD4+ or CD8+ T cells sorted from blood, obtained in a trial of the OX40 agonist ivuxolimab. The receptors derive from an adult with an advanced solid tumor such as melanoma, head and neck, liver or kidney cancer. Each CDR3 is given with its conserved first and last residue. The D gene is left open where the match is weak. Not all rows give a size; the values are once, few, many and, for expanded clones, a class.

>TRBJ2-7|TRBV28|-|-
TGTGCCAGCACCACGACGCGGGGATTCGACGAGCAGTACTTC
CASTTTRGFDEQYF
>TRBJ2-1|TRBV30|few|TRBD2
TGTGCCTGGAGTGGGGATAGCGGGTTTTACAATGAGCAGTTCTTC
CAWSGDSGFYNEQFF
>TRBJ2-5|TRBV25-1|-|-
TGTGCCAGCAGTGGCCGGGACATGGCCTCGGGGACCCAGTACTTC
CASSGRDMASGTQYF
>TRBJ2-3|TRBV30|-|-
TGTGCCTGGAGTAAGGGAGCGCGTAGCACAGATACGCAGTATTTT
CAWSKGARSTDTQYF
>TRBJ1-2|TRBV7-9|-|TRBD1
TGTGCCAGCAGCCAACAGGGGAATAACTATGGCTACACCTTC
CASSQQGNNYGYTF
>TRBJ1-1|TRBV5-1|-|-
TGCGCCAGCAGCTTCCTTGCGGGGGGGATGGTGAACACTGAAGCTTTCTTT
CASSFLAGGMVNTEAFF
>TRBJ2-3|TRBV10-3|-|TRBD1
TGTGCCATCAGTAAGAACGGACAGGGCGGAGATACGCAGTATTTT
CAISKNGQGGDTQYF
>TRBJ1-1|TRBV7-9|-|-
TGTGCCAGCAGCTTAGCCGGATACACTGAAGCTTTCTTT
CASSLAGYTEAFF
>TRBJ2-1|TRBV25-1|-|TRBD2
TGTGCCAGCAGTGGCCCGGGGAGGGGCTCCGATGAGCAGTTCTTC
CASSGPGRGSDEQFF
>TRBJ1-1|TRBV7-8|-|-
TGTGCCAGCACCCCGACAGCGAACACTGAAGCTTTCTTT
CASTPTANTEAFF
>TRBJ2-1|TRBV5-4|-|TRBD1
TGTGCCAGCTTAGACAGGGTGACCGTTGAGCAGTTCTTC
CASLDRVTVEQFF
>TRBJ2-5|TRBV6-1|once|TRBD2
TGTGCCAGCAGAGAGAGCGGGAGATCAGAGACCCAGTACTTC
CASRESGRSETQYF
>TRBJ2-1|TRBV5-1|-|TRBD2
TGCGCCAGCAGCTATACAGCTACTAGCGGGGTATGGGATGAGCAGTTCTTC
CASSYTATSGVWDEQFF
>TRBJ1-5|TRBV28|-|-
TGTGCCAGCAGTTTTTGGGAGAGCAATCAGCCCCAGCATTTT
CASSFWESNQPQHF
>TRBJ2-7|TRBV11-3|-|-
TGTGCCAGCAGCCTACGGGAGACCTACGAGCAGTACTTC
CASSLRETYEQYF
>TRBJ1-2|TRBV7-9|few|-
TGTGCCAGCAGCTTACAGGGACCCTATGGCTACACCTTC
CASSLQGPYGYTF
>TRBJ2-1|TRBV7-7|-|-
TGTGCTAGCAGCGATATTACAGGAGACTCCTACAATGAGCAGTTCTTC
CASSDITGDSYNEQFF
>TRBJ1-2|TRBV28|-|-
TGTGCCAGCCGCACTTCCTATGGCTACACCTTC
CASRTSYGYTF
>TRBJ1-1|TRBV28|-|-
TGTGCCAGCTCTACGGGGAGGGTCACTGAAGCTTTCTTT
CASSTGRVTEAFF
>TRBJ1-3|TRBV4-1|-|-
TGCGCCAGCAGCTCACAGGCAAATACTGGGTCTGGAAACACCATATATTTT
CASSSQANTGSGNTIYF
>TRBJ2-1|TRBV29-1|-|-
TGCAGCGCTAAATACTACAATGAGCAGTTCTTC
CSAKYYNEQFF
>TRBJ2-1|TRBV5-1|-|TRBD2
TGCGCCAGCAGCTTCCTAGCGGGAGATAATGAGCAGTTCTTC
CASSFLAGDNEQFF
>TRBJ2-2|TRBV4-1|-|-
TGCGCCAGCAGCCAAGAAGGCTTGGGGGGAGCGGGCACCGGGGAGCTGTTTTTT
CASSQEGLGGAGTGELFF
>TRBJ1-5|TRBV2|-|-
TGTGCCAGCGGCCGGGACAATAATCAGCCCCAGCATTTT
CASGRDNNQPQHF
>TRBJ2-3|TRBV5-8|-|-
TGTGCCAGCAGCTTGTGGTCGCCGATCACAGATACGCAGTATTTT
CASSLWSPITDTQYF
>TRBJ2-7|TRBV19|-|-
TGTGCCAGTAGTATAGCACAGCGCCCACCCTACGAGCAGTACTTC
CASSIAQRPPYEQYF
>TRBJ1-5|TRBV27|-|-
TGTGCCAGCAGTTTATCAGGGGCCAGCAATCAGCCCCAGCATTTT
CASSLSGASNQPQHF
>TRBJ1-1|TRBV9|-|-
TGTGCCAGCAGCCCGAGGGGGGGCCCTGAAGCTTTCTTT
CASSPRGGPEAFF
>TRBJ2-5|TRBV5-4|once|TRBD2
TGTGCCAGCAGCTCCGGGACTAGCAGTGATGGGACCCAGTACTTC
CASSSGTSSDGTQYF
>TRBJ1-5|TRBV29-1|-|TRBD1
TGCAGCGTTGAAAGGGGGCCCAATCAGCCCCAGCATTTT
CSVERGPNQPQHF
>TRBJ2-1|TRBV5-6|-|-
TGTGCCAGCAGGACTGTATGGGAAGACGGGGGCAATGAGCAGTTCTTC
CASRTVWEDGGNEQFF
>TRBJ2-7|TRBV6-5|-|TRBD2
TGTGCCAGCAGTTTTCGGCCTAGCGGAGGGTACGAGCAGTACTTC
CASSFRPSGGYEQYF
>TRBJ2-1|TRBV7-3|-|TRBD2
TGTGCCAGCAGCTCCACCCTGGCGGGAGGGCTCAATGAGCAGTTCTTC
CASSSTLAGGLNEQFF
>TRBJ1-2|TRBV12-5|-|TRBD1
TGTGCTAGTGGTTTGGGCGGAGGGGGCCATGGCTACACCTTC
CASGLGGGGHGYTF
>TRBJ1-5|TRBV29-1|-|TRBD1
TGCAGCGTTTCCGGGACAGGGGATCAGCCCCAGCATTTT
CSVSGTGDQPQHF
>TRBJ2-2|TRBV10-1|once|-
TGCGCCAGCAGGCAGGGGCCGAACACCGGGGAGCTGTTTTTT
CASRQGPNTGELFF
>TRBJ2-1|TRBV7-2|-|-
TGTGCCAGCAGCTTAGGGGCCCGCAGCGAGTATGAGCAGTTCTTC
CASSLGARSEYEQFF
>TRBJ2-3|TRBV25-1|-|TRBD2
TGTGCCAGCAGTGGGTTCACTAGCGGGAGTTTGACAGATACGCAGTATTTT
CASSGFTSGSLTDTQYF
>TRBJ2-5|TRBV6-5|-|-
TGTGCCAGCAGGATAGTAAACCAAGAGACCCAGTACTTC
CASRIVNQETQYF
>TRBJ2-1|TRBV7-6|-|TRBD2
TGTGCCAGCAGCCCCCAAGCGGGAGGGCCCTATGAGCAGTTCTTC
CASSPQAGGPYEQFF
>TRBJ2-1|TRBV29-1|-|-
TGCAGCGTTGAACCGGCAGAACACAATGAGCAGTTCTTC
CSVEPAEHNEQFF
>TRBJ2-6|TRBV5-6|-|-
TGTGCCAGCAAGATTCTCATAGTCACAAAGTCGGGCCAACGTCCTGACTTC
CASKILIVTKSGQRPDF
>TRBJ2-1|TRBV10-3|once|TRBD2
TGTGCCATTTGTCCCGGGACTAGCGCGAATGAGCAGTTCTTC
CAICPGTSANEQFF
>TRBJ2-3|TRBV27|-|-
TGTGCCAGCAGACTTACAGGGCCACGCACAGATACGCAGTATTTT
CASRLTGPRTDTQYF
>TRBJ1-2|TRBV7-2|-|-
TGTGCCAGCAGCTTAGGAGCGAGTGCCTATGGCTACACCTTC
CASSLGASAYGYTF
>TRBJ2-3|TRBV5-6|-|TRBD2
TGTGCCAGCAGCCAACTAGCGGGAGGCAGCGGCACAGATACGCAGTATTTT
CASSQLAGGSGTDTQYF
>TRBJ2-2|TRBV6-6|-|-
TGTGCCAGCACAAAACGGCTAAACACCGGGGAGCTGTTTTTT
CASTKRLNTGELFF